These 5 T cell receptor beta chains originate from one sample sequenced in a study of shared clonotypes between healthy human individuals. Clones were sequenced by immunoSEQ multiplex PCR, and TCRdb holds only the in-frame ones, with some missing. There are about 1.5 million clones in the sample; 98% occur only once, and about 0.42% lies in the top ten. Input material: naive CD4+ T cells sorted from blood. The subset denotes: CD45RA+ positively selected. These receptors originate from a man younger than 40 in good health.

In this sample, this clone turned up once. The CDR3 coding sequence is TGCGCCAGCGATACCCCAATAGCGGGAGTAAGTTACGAGCAGTACTTC. This translates into CASDTPIAGVSYEQYF. The gene calls are TRBV10-1 and TRBJ2-7; TRBD2 matches at 9 bases. V was clipped by 8 bases and J by 4 bases; unmatched bases: 15. The CDR3 consists of 16 residues. Germline V CDR1 and CDR2: WNHNN, SYGVQD (reference sequence).

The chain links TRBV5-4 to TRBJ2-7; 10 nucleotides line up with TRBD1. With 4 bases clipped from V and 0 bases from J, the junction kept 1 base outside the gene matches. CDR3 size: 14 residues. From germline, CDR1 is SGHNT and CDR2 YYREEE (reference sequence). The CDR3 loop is CASSRQGASYEQYF. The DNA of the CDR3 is TGTGCCAGCAGCAGACAGGGGGCCTCCTACGAGCAGTACTTC. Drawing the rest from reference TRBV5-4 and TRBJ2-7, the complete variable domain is ETGVTQSPTHLIKTRGQQVTLRCSSQSGHNTVSWYQQALGQGPQFIFQYYREEENGRGNFPPRFSGLQFPNYSSELNVNALELDDSALYLCASSRQGASYEQYFGPGTRLTVT.

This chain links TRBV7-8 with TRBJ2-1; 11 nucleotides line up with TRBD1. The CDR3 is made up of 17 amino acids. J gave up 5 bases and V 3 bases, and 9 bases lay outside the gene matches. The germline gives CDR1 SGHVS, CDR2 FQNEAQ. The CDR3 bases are TGTGCCAGCAGCTTCCGAACCCCGGGACAGGGGGACAATGAGCAGTTCTTC. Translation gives CASSFRTPGQGDNEQFF.

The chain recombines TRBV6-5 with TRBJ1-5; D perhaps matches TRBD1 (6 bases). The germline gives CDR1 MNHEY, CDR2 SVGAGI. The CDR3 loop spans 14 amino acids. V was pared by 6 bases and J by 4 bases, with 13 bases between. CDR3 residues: CASSNVDSNQPQHF. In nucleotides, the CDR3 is TGTGCCAGCAGCAATGTGGACAGTAATCAGCCCCAGCATTTT.

CDR3 loop: CASSSTSGRAGHNEQFF. CDR3 in DNA: TGTGCCAGCAGCTCTACTAGCGGGAGGGCCGGGCACAATGAGCAGTTCTTC. This sequence joins TRBV9 and TRBJ2-1; TRBD2 matches at 13 bases. The CDR3 is made up of 17 amino acids. With 4 bases clipped from V and 5 bases from J, the junction kept 9 bases outside the gene matches. CDR1 and CDR2 (germline): SGDLS, YYNGEE. Full variable domain (missing parts from reference TRBV9 and TRBJ2-1): DSGVTQTPKHLITATGQRVTLRCSPRSGDLSVYWYQQSLDQGLQFLIQYYNGEERAKGNILERFSAQQFPDLHSELNLSSLELGDSALYFCASSSTSGRAGHNEQFFGPGTRLTVL.